This T cell receptor beta chain derives from a study of PD-1 blockade in mismatch repair-deficient tumors (dated by TCRdb to 2016 to 2017). Broadly, across the study: Between late 2013 and 2016, the trial enrolled 85 to 100 consecutive patients with over nine mismatch repair-deficient cancer types, every one of whom had been previously treated and was progressing. Tumor-associated T cell clones were tracked in the peripheral blood of patients responding to PD-1 blockade by deep sequencing of TCR CDR3 regions. The investigation overall reported the following: Clones residing in the tumor, which were often undetectable in blood before treatment, expanded quickly after pembrolizumab and then contracted, generally before radiologic responses.

This clone has a single count. Its antigen is unknown. Nothing much larger sits one base from this clone, and base qualities are not available. The library was obtained by the immunoSEQ multiplex PCR assay. Not all clones reach the TCRdb copy of this immuneACCESS table, which keeps in-frame sequences only. Checked studies attribute under half of the gap to unresolved V genes and leave the rest unexplained. This sample lists about 22,000 clones; 70% to 90% were detected once. The ten largest clones capture 17% of the sample. In the germline V gene, CDR1 corresponds to SGHTS and CDR2 to YDEGEE. Deletion took 4 bases off V and 0 bases off J, with a span of 10 bases between the germline ends. The CDR3 covers 14 residues, taking in both the cysteine and the phenylalanine. Of the read, only the CDR3 DNA is kept; its 42 bases are in frame from base 1. For each enrolled patient, mismatch repair deficiency was established using either polymerase chain reaction or immunohistochemistry. TCR sequencing was performed for a few patients who responded to pembrolizumab therapy. The phase II trial prospectively tested pembrolizumab PD-1 blockade in advanced mismatch repair-deficient cancers regardless of tissue of origin. Peripheral blood T cell samples were gathered serially, both before PD-1 blockade started and at multiple time points afterward. The timing of each blood sample was reported as weeks after the first dose of pembrolizumab.

Here the sequenced sample was peripheral blood, taken 2 weeks after starting pembrolizumab. This TCR was recovered from an adult with mismatch repair-deficient cancer. The chain was built from TRBV5-8 and TRBJ1-2; the D segment could be TRBD1, given 5 matching bases. The sequenced DNA: TGTGCCAGCAGCACGGACATACCTAACTATGGCTACACCTTC. Its amino acids are CASSTDIPNYGYTF.